This entry features one TCR beta chain sequence. Its matching antigen is unknown. With iRepertoire HTBI primers and Arm-PCR of CDR3 regions, TCR beta libraries were built. TCRdb reanalysed the multiplex PCR reads using MiXCR and keeps one entry per CDR3 protein. The table shows about 380,000 distinct CDR3 sequences, with roughly a sixth occurring only once. Time point described: newly diagnosed GD, antithyroid drugs for less than 3 months. The TCR library was made from RNA that had been extracted from PBMCs in TRIzol. An endocrinology department in Xi'an, China, recruited the patients. The peripheral blood volume drawn was 7.5 to 10 milliliters, and it was collected into EDTA tubes. V was pared by 3 bases and J by 5 bases, with 9 bases of the junction left unmatched. The CDR3 has 17 residues. From germline, CDR1 is LGHNA and CDR2 YSLEER. This record comes from a study of regulatory T cells in long-lasting Graves disease. Study findings and constraints: Newly diagnosed Graves' patients had higher TCR diversity than persistent ones.

The receptor comes from a female donor with Graves disease. The chain is built from TRBV4-3 and TRBJ2-2, with 10 bases fitting TRBD2. Here the sequenced sample was peripheral blood mononuclear cells (PBMCs), taken at new diagnosis, from a patient treated with antithyroid drugs. The CDR3, as DNA: TGCGCCAGCAGCCAGGGGATAGCGGGAGGAGGAACCGGGGAGCTGTTTTTT. Protein product: CASSQGIAGGGTGELFF.